This T cell receptor (beta chain) was observed in a study of shared clonotypes between healthy human individuals. Study conclusions and caveats: Genetic and exposure-history diversity was limited by the few donors. Only blood was sampled; tissue repertoires likely differ.

Genomic DNA belonging to each subset was distributed in equal measure over several immunoSEQ plates. The table came from immunoSEQ multiplex PCR; TCRdb's copy has only in-frame clones and leaves some out. The table records about 1 million clones, about 77% of them present only once. The germline CDR1 and CDR2 sequences are KGHSH and LQKENI. The V end was cut by 1 base, the J end by 0 bases, with 13 bases between. The CDR3 spans 16 residues. About this clone: The antigen is unknown.

The sample was memory CD4+ T cells sorted from blood. The subset: CD45RA-negative fraction. The chain carries TRBV18 and TRBJ2-7; D is perhaps TRBD1 (6 bases). The TCR originated in a man aged 18 to 30 in good health. The CDR3 DNA sequence: TGTGCCAGCTCACCACTGGGGGCCCCGAGCTCCTACGAGCAGTACTTC. It is translated as CASSPLGAPSSYEQYF.